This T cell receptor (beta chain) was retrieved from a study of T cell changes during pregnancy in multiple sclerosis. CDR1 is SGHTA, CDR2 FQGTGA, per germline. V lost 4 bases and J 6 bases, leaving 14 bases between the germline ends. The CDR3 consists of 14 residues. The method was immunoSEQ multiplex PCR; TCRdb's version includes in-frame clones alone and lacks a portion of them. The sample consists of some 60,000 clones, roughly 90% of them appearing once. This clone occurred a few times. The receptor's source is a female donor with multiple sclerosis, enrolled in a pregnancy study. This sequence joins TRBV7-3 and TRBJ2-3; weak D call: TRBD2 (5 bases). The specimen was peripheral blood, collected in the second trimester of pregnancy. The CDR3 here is CASSSGLPGDTQYF. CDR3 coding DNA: TGTGCCAGCAGCTCCGGACTCCCGGGGGATACGCAGTATTTT.